This passage covers 32 T cell receptor beta chains from one sample sequenced in a study of blood T cells in healthy people across ages. With a J-beta primer mix and a sample-barcoded 5' primer, a second PCR ran about 6 to 11 cycles. Via MiXCR, TCRdb re-called the 5' RACE reads, giving one row per CDR3 protein. This table has about 650,000 distinct CDR3 sequences, 45% to 60% appearing once. Sequenced sample: blood. The receptors shown here come from a woman older than 75 in good health.

This clonotype was seen at least ten times. V and J are TRBV10-3 and TRBJ2-1, with unresolved D. Trimming cost V 4 bases and J 3 bases, with 22 bases left between them. Germline-derived CDR1 and CDR2 are ENHRY and SYGVKD. The CDR3 totals 18 residues. Written as DNA, the CDR3 is TGTGCCATCAGTGCCTCACGAAACCGCGGCAGAAACTACAATGAGCAGTTCTTC. As protein: CAISASRNRGRNYNEQFF.

This chain links TRBV12-3 or TRBV12-4 with TRBJ2-5; D gene unclear. V lost 1 base and J 10 bases, leaving 7 bases between the germline ends. The CDR3 spans 11 residues. For the CDR3, the DNA is TGTGCCAGCAGTTTAGTAAGAAACCAGTACTTC. This gives the protein CASSLVRNQYF.

Turning to this clonotype: A read error may explain this, as a much larger clone is one base away. The chain combines TRBV2 with TRBJ2-1, with D unclear. CDR1 and CDR2 (germline): SNHLY, FYNNEI. The CDR3 covers 11 residues. Trimming pared 9 bases from V and 7 bases from J, leaving 10 bases between. CDR3: CARAELNEQFF. CDR3 DNA sequence: TGTGCCAGAGCAGAACTGAATGAGCAGTTCTTC.

The chain is built from TRBV7-2 and TRBJ2-1; possible D gene TRBD2, 6 bases. The CDR3 has 15 residues. Germline CDR1 and CDR2: SGHTA and FQGNSA. The V and J ends lost 5 bases and 8 bases respectively, with 19 bases between them. CDR3 region: CASSLWGGAIDEQFF. In DNA, the CDR3 is TGTGCCAGCAGCCTTTGGGGCGGGGCAATCGATGAGCAGTTCTTC.

The V gene is TRBV25-1, the J gene TRBJ2-4; 9 nucleotides agree with TRBD2. Germline CDR1 MGHDK, CDR2 SYGVNS. The V gene end was trimmed by 4 bases and the J gene end by 6 bases; junction bases not matched to a gene: 7. This CDR3 contains 15 residues. The chain's CDR3 is CASSGREGVANIQYF. As DNA, the CDR3 is TGTGCCAGCAGTGGGCGGGAGGGGGTGGCAAACATTCAGTACTTC.

This clonotype occurred many times. The V call is TRBV20-1, the J call TRBJ2-1; a weak D match, TRBD2 (5 bases). This CDR3 has 15 amino acids. V dropped 7 bases and J dropped 0 bases, with 16 bases sitting between them. CDR1 is DFQATT and CDR2 is SNEGSKA in the germline V gene (reference sequence). The CDR3: CSVDSGMSSYNEQFF. As DNA, the CDR3 is TGCAGTGTCGACTCCGGGATGTCCTCCTACAATGAGCAGTTCTTC.

On this clonotype itself: A read error is possible here, since a much larger clone lies one base away. This chain joins TRBV29-1 and TRBJ2-1; D tentatively reads TRBD1 or TRBD2 (6 bases each). The tail of the sequence fits TRBJ2-7 better, so the J call may be wrong. The CDR3 length is 16 residues. Germline CDR1 and CDR2: SQVTM and ANQGSEA. CDR3 sequence (DNA): TGCAGCGGCCGGACTACCAAGGGGGGCCCCTACAATGAGCAGTACTTC. Its translation is CSGRTTKGGPYNEQYF.

The V call is TRBV29-1, the J call TRBJ2-5; 12 bases match TRBD2. CDR1 is SQVTM and CDR2 is ANQGSEA in the germline V gene. V was pared by 2 bases and J by 3 bases, with 16 bases of the junction left unmatched. CDR3 length: 19 amino acids. CDR3: CSVESTRLAGVARKETQYF. The CDR3 DNA is TGCAGCGTTGAAAGCACCCGACTAGCGGGGGTGGCCCGAAAAGAGACCCAGTACTTC.

This clonotype was picked up a small number of times. This sequence joins TRBV28 and TRBJ1-1; the D gene is possibly TRBD1 (5 bases). CDR3 length equals 12 residues. The V end lost 2 bases, the J end lost 11 bases, and 12 bases lay between the germline ends. CDR1 MDHEN and CDR2 SYDVKM come from the germline V gene. CDR3 region: CASSLVPGRAFF. The CDR3 DNA is TGTGCCAGCAGTTTAGTCCCAGGGCGGGCTTTCTTT.

The chain has TRBV28 and TRBJ2-1; 10 nucleotides line up with TRBD2. CDR1 MDHEN and CDR2 SYDVKM come from the germline V gene. V lost 6 bases, J lost 4 bases, and 18 bases stayed unmatched. This CDR3 region has 19 residues. CDR3 residues: CASSLHGLAEMRQYNEQFF. The CDR3 DNA reads as TGTGCCAGCAGCCTCCATGGACTAGCGGAAATGCGGCAATACAATGAGCAGTTCTTC.

The chain joins TRBV29-1 to TRBJ1-2, with D hard to call. The CDR3 extends over 13 amino acids. V lost 1 base, J lost 5 bases, and 11 bases lay in between. CDR1 is SQVTM and CDR2 is ANQGSEA in the germline V gene. CDR3 region: CSVEAGVKYGYTF. The CDR3 coding sequence is TGCAGCGTTGAAGCTGGTGTTAAGTATGGCTACACCTTC.

Ten or more counts support this clonotype. The J gene is TRBJ1-5, the V gene TRBV3-1; the D is unclear. With 1 base removed from V and 2 bases from J, the gap between germline ends came to 6 bases. Germline V lookup: CDR1 LGHDT, CDR2 YNNKEL (reference sequence). The CDR3 sequence is 14 residues long. The CDR3 protein is CASSQAGGNQPQHF. The CDR3, as DNA: TGTGCCAGCAGCCAAGCCGGTGGCAATCAGCCCCAGCATTTT.

The chain employs TRBV29-1 and TRBJ1-5; TRBD1 matches at 9 bases. Germline CDR1 SQVTM, CDR2 ANQGSEA. CDR3 length: 14 residues. With V trimmed by 6 bases and J by 9 bases, 12 bases remained unmatched. The CDR3 is CSVGTGPGSRPQHF. CDR3 nucleotides: TGCAGCGTGGGGACAGGGCCTGGGAGTCGGCCCCAGCATTTT.

As to this clonotype: Just one base apart from a much larger clone, this may be a read error. The chain employs TRBV5-1 and TRBJ1-2; D possibly corresponds to TRBD1 (5 bases). The V and J ends lost 2 bases and 2 bases respectively, with 16 bases between them. CDR3 length equals 16 residues. Germline V gives CDR1 SGHRS, CDR2 YFSETQ. The CDR3 nucleotides are TGCGCCAGCAGCTTTTCTTCGGGACGGGGAAACTATGGCTACACCTTC. Amino acid sequence: CASSFSSGRGNYGYTF. The variable domain in full, with the rest retrieved from reference TRBV5-1 and TRBJ1-2, is KAGVTQTPRYLIKTRGQQVTLSCSPISGHRSVSWYQQTPGQGLQFLFEYFSETQRNKGNFPGRFSGRQFSNSRSEMNVSTLELGDSALYLCASSFSSGRGNYGYTFGSGTRLTVV.

This clonotype was counted between two and nine times. The chain joins TRBV7-9 to TRBJ2-2; D uncertain. The CDR3 runs 14 residues. V was shortened by 3 bases and J by 0 bases, with 5 bases between the two germline ends. Germline CDR1 and CDR2: SEHNR and FQNEAQ (reference sequence). The CDR3 protein is CASSFGTNTGELFF. Written as DNA, the CDR3 is TGTGCCAGCAGCTTTGGCACGAACACCGGGGAGCTGTTTTTT.

The table lists this clonotype with many counts. The chain employs TRBV7-9 and TRBJ2-4, with D unresolved. The V and J ends lost 5 bases and 3 bases respectively, with 20 bases between them. The CDR3 runs 17 residues. Per germline, CDR1 SEHNR and CDR2 FQNEAQ (reference sequence). The chain's CDR3 is CASSPTAVGQVKNIQYF. As DNA, the CDR3 is TGTGCCAGCAGCCCTACGGCGGTGGGTCAGGTCAAAAACATTCAGTACTTC. Using reference TRBV7-9 and TRBJ2-4 for the parts outside the CDR3, the full variable domain is DTGVSQNPRHKITKRGQNVTFRCDPISEHNRLYWYRQTLGQGPEFLTYFQNEAQLEKSRLLSDRFSAERPKGSFSTLEIQRTEQGDSAMYLCASSPTAVGQVKNIQYFGAGTRLSVL.

Many counts were recorded for this clonotype. This chain uses TRBV5-1 with TRBJ2-3; 9 bases align to TRBD2. Germline CDR1 SGHRS, CDR2 YFSETQ. The CDR3 loop spans 15 amino acids. Losses at the gene ends were 5 bases for V and 2 bases for J; bases not matched to a gene: 6. The CDR3 loop is CASRDLAGNTDTQYF. The CDR3 DNA is TGCGCCAGCAGGGACCTAGCGGGGAACACAGATACGCAGTATTTT.

The sample holds many counts of this clonotype. The genes are TRBV6-6 and TRBJ2-5; D perhaps matches TRBD1 (5 bases). Deletions cut 5 bases from V and 3 bases from J, with 10 bases between. This CDR3 has 13 residues. Per germline, CDR1 MNHNY and CDR2 SVGAGI (reference sequence). CDR3 protein: CASSVQVKETQYF. CDR3 bases: TGTGCCAGCAGTGTACAGGTTAAAGAGACCCAGTACTTC.

The chain has TRBV12-3 or TRBV12-4 and TRBJ2-1; 13 bases are a match to TRBD2. The CDR3 spans 17 residues. Trimming took 6 bases from V and 4 from J; bases not matched to a gene: 9. The DNA for the CDR3 is TGTGCCAGCAGACCACGGACTAGCGGGAGCGGTTACAATGAGCAGTTCTTC. Translation gives CASRPRTSGSGYNEQFF.

The DNA of the CDR3 is TGTGCCAGCAGTTTAGTTAGAGGCCCGGCGGAACCCTACGAGCAGTACTTC. Protein: CASSLVRGPAEPYEQYF. This rearrangement joins TRBV12-3 or TRBV12-4 to TRBJ2-7; D is unresolved. The CDR3 is made up of 17 amino acids. V was shortened by 1 base and J by 2 bases, with 18 bases between the two germline ends.

The gene calls are TRBV7-3 and TRBJ2-3; TRBD2 matches 8 bases. This CDR3 spans 18 amino acids. V trimming: 1 base; J trimming: 3 bases; junction bases outside the gene matches: 12. The germline V gene has CDR1 SGHTA and CDR2 FQGTGA. The CDR3 DNA reads TGTGCCAGCAGCTTAAGTGGTTCCGGGAGGGCGGGGACAGATACGCAGTATTTT. It yields the protein CASSLSGSGRAGTDTQYF.

This clonotype was seen a few times. The chain employs TRBV12-3 or TRBV12-4 and TRBJ1-2; 11 bases are shared with TRBD1. The ends lost 8 bases at V and 4 bases at J; junction bases unmatched: 6. The CDR3 sequence is 14 residues long. The CDR3, as DNA: TGTGCCAGCGCCCGGGACAGGGGGACCTATGGCTACACCTTC. This encodes CASARDRGTYGYTF.

This clonotype was observed many times. This chain connects TRBV20-1 to TRBJ2-7, with 15 bases aligning to TRBD2. V dropped 4 bases and J dropped 6; count of bases not matched to a gene: 4. CDR3 length equals 14 residues. Looked up from germline, CDR1 is DFQATT and CDR2 is SNEGSKA (reference sequence). The CDR3 sequence is CSAKRTSGRGEQYF. CDR3 bases: TGCAGTGCTAAGAGGACTAGCGGGAGGGGCGAGCAGTACTTC.

This clonotype came up once. This rearrangement joins TRBV6-5 to TRBJ1-4; a possible D gene is TRBD1 (6 bases). In germline, CDR1 is MNHEY, CDR2 SVGAGI. Trimming stripped 2 bases from V and 7 bases from J, with 8 bases between. The CDR3 has 13 amino acids. The CDR3 region is CASSYLDSEKLFF. The CDR3 bases are TGTGCCAGCAGTTACCTGGACAGTGAAAAACTGTTTTTT.

The sample holds many counts of this clonotype. This chain links TRBV20-1 with TRBJ2-3; 8 bases match TRBD2. Trimming at V came to 5 bases and at J to 2 bases, leaving 9 bases not matched to a gene. The CDR3 runs 15 residues. Germline V gene lookup returns CDR1 DFQATT and CDR2 SNEGSKA (reference sequence). CDR3: CSALTRGGNTDTQYF. The DNA of the CDR3 is TGCAGTGCTCTTACCCGGGGGGGTAACACAGATACGCAGTATTTT.

There are many counts of this clonotype. CDR3 sequence reads: CAIRDRDSEDTQYF. The CDR3 coding sequence is TGTGCCATCAGGGACAGGGATTCAGAGGATACGCAGTATTTT. The chain combines TRBV10-3 with TRBJ2-3, with 8 bases identical to TRBD1. Trimming cost V 6 bases and J 6 bases; bases outside gene matches: 8. This CDR3 has 14 residues. CDR1 is ENHRY, CDR2 SYGVKD, per germline.

Turning to this clonotype: With a much larger clone just one base away, this may be a read error. The rearrangement uses TRBV11-3 and TRBJ2-1; no reliable D call. CDR1 and CDR2 from the germline V gene are SGHNT and YENEEA. The CDR3 loop spans 14 amino acids. With 11 bases removed from V and 2 bases from J, the gap between germline ends came to 16 bases. In DNA form, the CDR3 reads TGTGCCGGCAACGCCGACGACACCTACAATGAGCAGTTCTTC. Translating it yields CAGNADDTYNEQFF. Using reference TRBV11-3 and TRBJ2-1 for the parts outside the CDR3, the full variable domain is EAGVVQSPRYKIIEKKQPVAFWCNPISGHNTLYWYLQNLGQGPELLIRYENEEAVDDSQLPKDRFSAERLKGVDSTLKIQPAELGDSAVYLCAGNADDTYNEQFFGPGTRLTVL.

In its sample, this clonotype was seen a few times. The chain has TRBV12-3 or TRBV12-4 and TRBJ1-5; possible D gene TRBD1, 5 bases. The CDR3 sequence is 15 residues long. The V and J ends lost 5 bases and 4 bases respectively, with 15 bases between them. CDR3 in amino acids: CASSLRQNPNQPQHF. The CDR3, as DNA: TGTGCCAGCAGTCTCCGACAGAATCCAAATCAGCCCCAGCATTTT.

CDR3: CASSQALATRYNEQFF. CDR3 in DNA: TGCGCCAGCAGCCAGGCCCTAGCGACTCGTTACAATGAGCAGTTCTTC. The rearrangement uses TRBV4-3 and TRBJ2-1, with a possible D match to TRBD2 (6 bases). The length of the CDR3 is 16 residues. Per germline, CDR1 LGHNA and CDR2 YSLEER. V lost 3 bases to trimming and J lost 4 bases, with 16 bases between them.

To note about this clonotype: This may be a read error, as it is one base from a much larger clone. The V call is TRBV3-1, the J call TRBJ1-2, with 9 bases fitting TRBD1. Germline assignment: CDR1 LGHDT and CDR2 YNNKEL (reference sequence). CDR3 size: 13 residues. Germline trimming cut 6 bases from V and 8 bases from J; bases unmatched to any gene: 7. The CDR3, as DNA: TGTGCCAGCAGTTTGTGGACAGGGGAAGGCTACACCTTC. Its protein product is CASSLWTGEGYTF.

The chain combines TRBV10-3 with TRBJ2-7; tentatively, D is TRBD1 (7 bases). Trimming removed 6 bases from V and 3 bases from J, with 18 bases in between. In germline, CDR1 is ENHRY, CDR2 SYGVKD. This CDR3 spans 15 amino acids. In DNA, the CDR3 is TGTGCCATCAGAGGACAGGACGGGCGGGACTACGAGCAGTACTTC. Protein: CAIRGQDGRDYEQYF.

Regarding this clonotype: At one of its ends the junction is not consistent with the germline gene, which may arise from a read error. This chain links TRBV2 with TRBJ2-1; 11 bases fit TRBD2. From germline, CDR1 is SNHLY and CDR2 FYNNEI. CDR3 length: 16 residues. CDR3 bases: TGTGTCAGCAAGTTTTCGACTAGCGGGGCCCCCCATGAGCAGTTCTTC. This sequence encodes CVSKFSTSGAPHEQFF.